A single sample gave rise to the 26 T cell receptor beta chains below, sequenced in a study of cytomegalovirus exposure and HLA in healthy donors. The PCR made use of 60 Vbeta and 13 Jbeta primers. TCRdb keeps only in-frame clones here, not all; method: immunoSEQ multiplex PCR. The sample shows 150,000 to 180,000 clones, about 80% of them seen only once. The source material was PBMCs. These receptors all come from a woman aged 50 to 60 in good health and CMV-seropositive.

This chain links TRBV29-1 with TRBJ2-1; 8 nucleotides align to TRBD1. CDR1 SQVTM and CDR2 ANQGSEA come from the germline V gene. J gave up 7 bases and V 7 bases, and 12 bases lay outside the gene matches. This CDR3 has 14 residues. In DNA, the CDR3 is TGCAGCGCCCAGAGGGGGACAGGTCTAAATGAGCAGTTCTTC. Its protein product is CSAQRGTGLNEQFF.

J is TRBJ1-1 and V is TRBV19; 7 nucleotides match TRBD1. With V trimmed by 5 bases and J by 7 bases, 4 bases remained unmatched. Germline V gene sequence: CDR1 LNHDA, CDR2 SQIVND (reference sequence). This CDR3 is built from 12 residues. In nucleotides, the CDR3 is TGTGCCAGTAGTTGGCGGACAGGTGAAGCTTTCTTT. It specifies CASSWRTGEAFF.

This rearrangement joins TRBV7-2 to TRBJ1-2; TRBD1 might be the D (5 bases). From germline, CDR1 is SGHTA and CDR2 FQGNSA. The V and J ends lost 5 bases and 7 bases respectively, with 23 bases between them. The CDR3 sequence is 16 residues long. The CDR3 reads CASSHKSLTDFTGYTF. For the CDR3, the DNA is TGTGCCAGCAGCCATAAAAGCCTGACAGATTTCACTGGCTACACCTTC.

This chain uses TRBV9 with TRBJ2-7; weak D call: TRBD2 (5 bases). Germline CDR1 SGDLS, CDR2 YYNGEE. This CDR3 is built from 14 residues. V lost 0 bases and J 4 bases, leaving 11 bases between the germline ends. CDR3 nucleotides: TGTGCCAGCAGCGTAGGAGGGTCGGGGTACGAGCAGTACTTC. It yields the protein CASSVGGSGYEQYF.

V usage is TRBV7-2 and J usage is TRBJ1-2; D remains unclear. The CDR3 is 13 amino acids. Trimming removed 5 bases at V and 4 bases at J, with 11 bases between. The germline gives CDR1 SGHTA, CDR2 FQGNSA. Here the CDR3 DNA reads TGTGCCAGCAGCCCCGAAAGGAGCTATGGCTACACCTTC. This codes for CASSPERSYGYTF.

The chain combines TRBV2 with TRBJ1-2; a possible D gene is TRBD1 (6 bases). Germline CDR1 is SNHLY and CDR2 is FYNNEI. The CDR3 has 12 amino acids. Trimming removed 5 bases from V and 2 bases from J, with 6 bases in between. The CDR3 region is CASSTGNYGYTF. CDR3 sequence (DNA): TGTGCCAGCAGTACAGGGAACTATGGCTACACCTTC.

This clone came up a few times. CDR3 nucleotides: TGTGCCAGCAGCTTAGAACGGGGGGTTAGCTACGAGCAGTACTTC. This codes for CASSLERGVSYEQYF. This chain joins TRBV5-4 and TRBJ2-7; 7 bases line up with TRBD2. J was trimmed by 3 bases and V by 2 bases; bases with no gene match: 8. This CDR3 is built from 15 residues. In germline, CDR1 is SGHNT, CDR2 YYREEE (reference sequence).

V and J are TRBV15 and TRBJ2-1; no firm D call. Trimming cost V 1 base and J 7 bases, with 5 bases left between them. The germline V gene encodes CDR1 LNHNV and CDR2 YYDKDF (reference sequence). This CDR3 has 12 amino acids. The CDR3 is CATSRGSNEQFF. CDR3 DNA sequence: TGTGCCACCAGCAGAGGTAGTAATGAGCAGTTCTTC. Based on the CDR3 plus reference TRBV15 and TRBJ2-1, the full variable domain is DAMVIQNPRYQVTQFGKPVTLSCSQTLNHNVMYWYQQKSSQAPKLLFHYYDKDFNNEADTPDNFQSRRPNTSFCFLDIRSPGLGDTAMYLCATSRGSNEQFFGPGTRLTVL.

This chain uses TRBV27 with TRBJ2-7; 11 bases are a match to TRBD1. Unmatched junction bases numbered 13, after V lost 2 bases and J lost 4 bases. CDR1 and CDR2 from the germline V gene are MNHEY and SMNVEV (reference sequence). The CDR3 runs 18 residues. CDR3 DNA: TGTGCCAGCAGTTTAGGCCCCCCATTGGGACAGGGGGTTTACGAGCAGTACTTC. Its protein product is CASSLGPPLGQGVYEQYF.

This chain links TRBV25-1 with TRBJ1-5; D uncertain. The CDR3 runs to 13 residues. CDR1 is MGHDK, CDR2 SYGVNS, per germline. V was clipped by 4 bases and J by 3 bases, with 7 bases between them. In nucleotides, the CDR3 is TGTGCCAGCAGTGGACTTGACAATCAGCCCCAGCATTTT. Translation gives CASSGLDNQPQHF.

This clone was recorded a few times. A read error may produce the germline difference seen at one junction end. The chain joins TRBV7-7 to TRBJ1-5; 12 bases align to TRBD1. The CDR3 is made up of 17 amino acids. Germline CDR1 and CDR2: SSHAT and FNYEAQ (reference sequence). Written as DNA, the CDR3 is TGTGCTAGCAGCTTAATGGGACAGGGGGCGTGCAATCAGCCCCAGCATTTT. Translated, it gives CASSLMGQGACNQPQHF. The entire variable domain, with the rest obtained from reference TRBV7-7 and TRBJ1-5, is as follows: GAGVSQSPRYKVTKRGQDVTLRCDPISSHATLYWYQQALGQGPEFLTYFNYEAQPDKSGLPSDRFSAERPEGSISTLTIQRTEQRDSAMYRCASSLMGQGACNQPQHFGDGTRLSIL.

This clone was counted a single time. V is TRBV7-8 and J is TRBJ2-1, with 12 bases identical to TRBD2. Germline V CDR1 and CDR2: SGHVS, FQNEAQ. This CDR3 spans 15 amino acids. J lost 4 bases, V lost 3 bases, and 1 base had no gene match. The CDR3 here is CASSLGTSGYNEQFF. The DNA for the CDR3 is TGTGCCAGCAGCTTGGGGACTAGCGGGTACAATGAGCAGTTCTTC.

The chain has TRBV7-2 and TRBJ1-2, with no clear D. CDR1 SGHTA and CDR2 FQGNSA come from the germline V gene. The CDR3 length is 13 residues. V lost 0 bases to trimming and J lost 5 bases, with 7 bases between them. The CDR3 DNA sequence: TGTGCCAGCAGCTTAGCGCTCCGGTATGGCTACACCTTC. Translating gives CASSLALRYGYTF.

In DNA, the CDR3 is TGTGCCAGCAGTCATAGCACTGAAGCTTTCTTT. The encoded protein is CASSHSTEAFF. V gene TRBV6-1 combines with J gene TRBJ1-1; D is ambiguous. Germline V gene data show CDR1 as MNHNS and CDR2 as SASEGT. Trimming cost V 5 bases and J 4 bases, with 5 bases left between them. The CDR3 is made up of 11 amino acids.

The chain is built from TRBV6-5 and TRBJ1-5; 9 bases map to TRBD1. Germline V gives CDR1 MNHEY, CDR2 SVGAGI. Losses at the gene ends were 5 bases for V and 4 bases for J; bases not matched to a gene: 6. The CDR3 has 15 residues. For the CDR3, the DNA is TGTGCCAGCAGTACGACAGGGGGAGGTAATCAGCCCCAGCATTTT. This encodes CASSTTGGGNQPQHF.

This sequence joins TRBV19 and TRBJ1-4; D gene unclear. The length of the CDR3 is 17 residues. V lost 8 bases and J 0 bases, leaving 19 bases between the germline ends. In germline, CDR1 is LNHDA, CDR2 SQIVND (reference sequence). The CDR3 region has the DNA TGTGCCAGTTCACGTTGGGCAGAATCTGCAACTAATGAAAAACTGTTTTTT. It translates to CASSRWAESATNEKLFF.

CDR3 protein: CASSPHRDSSYEQYF. For the CDR3, the DNA is TGTGCCAGCTCACCACACCGGGACAGCTCCTACGAGCAGTACTTC. This chain joins TRBV18 and TRBJ2-5, with 7 nucleotides matching TRBD1. The end of the DNA fits TRBJ2-7 better, so the J call may be wrong. Per the germline V gene, CDR1 is KGHSH and CDR2 is LQKENI. This CDR3 comprises 15 residues.

The V call is TRBV5-1, the J call TRBJ2-3, with 8 bases aligning to TRBD2. CDR3 length equals 15 residues. Germline V gives CDR1 SGHRS, CDR2 YFSETQ. Trimming cost V 3 bases and J 2 bases; bases outside gene matches: 5. CDR3 nucleotide sequence: TGCGCCAGCAGCTCCCTCGGGGGGGCCACAGATACGCAGTATTTT. Translating it yields CASSSLGGATDTQYF.

The chain employs TRBV19 and TRBJ2-1, with 8 bases lining up with TRBD2. The CDR3 contains 16 residues. Germline assignment: CDR1 LNHDA and CDR2 SQIVND (reference sequence). The V and J ends lost 3 bases and 3 bases, in that order; junction bases with no gene match: 7. The CDR3 here is CASSMMTSVVYNEQFF. In DNA, the CDR3 is TGTGCCAGTAGTATGATGACTAGCGTTGTCTACAATGAGCAGTTCTTC.

Points on this clone: One end of the junction varies from germline; a read error may be responsible. The V and J genes are TRBV7-9 and TRBJ1-5, with D uncertain. The CDR3 spans 12 residues. Germline CDR1 and CDR2: SEHNR and FQNEAQ (reference sequence). CDR3 nucleotides: TGTTCCAGCAGCTTAGATGGCCAGCCCCAGCATTTT. Its protein product is CSSSLDGQPQHF.

The V and J genes are TRBV6-5 and TRBJ2-7; TRBD1 might be the D (5 bases). The CDR3 is 11 amino acids. The germline V gene encodes CDR1 MNHEY and CDR2 SVGAGI. V lost 4 bases and J 7 bases, leaving 8 bases between the germline ends. In DNA, the CDR3 is TGTGCCAGCAGTTCAGGGAATGAGCAGTACTTC. It codes for CASSSGNEQYF.

The chain links TRBV9 to TRBJ1-4, with 9 nucleotides matching TRBD1. Germline CDR1 SGDLS, CDR2 YYNGEE. This CDR3 is 15 amino acids long. J gave up 8 bases and V 4 bases, and 9 bases lay outside the gene matches. The chain's CDR3 is CASSPQGQGEEKLFF. Written as DNA, the CDR3 is TGTGCCAGCAGCCCCCAGGGACAGGGAGAAGAAAAACTGTTTTTT. The full variable domain, with the rest looked up from reference TRBV9 and TRBJ1-4, is DSGVTQTPKHLITATGQRVTLRCSPRSGDLSVYWYQQSLDQGLQFLIQYYNGEERAKGNILERFSAQQFPDLHSELNLSSLELGDSALYFCASSPQGQGEEKLFFGSGTQLSVL.

The genes are TRBV9 and TRBJ1-6, with D perhaps matching TRBD1 (5 bases). V was pared by 2 bases and J by 10 bases, with 16 bases between. Germline values: CDR1 SGDLS, CDR2 YYNGEE. The CDR3 consists of 15 residues. The CDR3 DNA is TGTGCCAGCAGCGTTTTAGGGGCGGTAGGGTCACCCCTCCACTTT. Protein: CASSVLGAVGSPLHF.

This rearrangement joins TRBV6-5 to TRBJ1-5; D remains ambiguous. The CDR3 covers 14 residues. From germline, CDR1 is MNHEY and CDR2 SVGAGI. The V end was cut by 2 bases, the J end by 4 bases, with 9 bases between. CDR3 DNA sequence: TGTGCCAGCAGTTACGAGGAGAGGAATCAGCCCCAGCATTTT. This codes for CASSYEERNQPQHF.

The J gene is TRBJ1-3, the V gene TRBV6-6; 7 nucleotides align to TRBD1. The V and J ends lost 2 bases and 1 base, in that order; junction bases with no gene match: 2. Germline V gene sequence: CDR1 MNHNY, CDR2 SVGAGI (reference sequence). This CDR3 contains 15 residues. Written as DNA, the CDR3 is TGTGCCAGCAGTTACCCGACAGGGTCTGGAAACACCATATATTTT. It codes for CASSYPTGSGNTIYF.

This chain connects TRBV4-2 to TRBJ2-7; possible D gene TRBD1, 6 bases. This CDR3 comprises 13 residues. V lost 3 bases to trimming and J lost 7 bases, with 13 bases between them. The germline CDR1 and CDR2 sequences are LGHNA and YNFKEQ. The CDR3 coding sequence is TGTGCCAGCAGCCAGGCAGGGGCGGAGGAGCAGTACTTC. This sequence encodes CASSQAGAEEQYF.